This entry describes one T cell receptor (beta chain). The antigen remains undetermined. This CDR3 comprises 14 residues. CDR1 is SQVTM, CDR2 ANQGSEA, per germline. Trimming removed 7 bases at V and 4 bases at J, with 19 bases between. The data are from a study of beta chain features in type 1 diabetes. Whole-study findings and limits: TCRB repertoires of naive, central memory and Treg cells appeared more similar among patients than among healthy donors. Insertion counts at VDJ junctions were lower in type 1 diabetes patients, who also showed more deletions there. Patients and controls would be equally affected if PCR favored shorter templates.

Sequencing targeted expressed TCRB transcripts, as all isolated RNA had been reverse transcribed. This table comes from immunoSEQ multiplex PCR, and its TCRdb copy is limited to in-frame clones, with some not included. The table lists a few hundred thousand clones, around 30% of them singletons, with 0.05% to 0.065% in the top ten. Sequenced input: naive CD4+ T cells from blood. The receptor's source is a man younger than 35 in good health. V and J are TRBV29-1 and TRBJ1-1, with no clear D. The DNA for the CDR3 is TGCAGCGCCCGGGGAAGGGTATGGGGCACTGAAGCTTTCTTT. It translates to CSARGRVWGTEAFF.